These T cell receptor beta chains were read from a single sample in a study of OX40 agonist ivuxolimab in advanced cancers. Some clones are missing from TCRdb's copy, which holds only in-frame ones; the method was immunoSEQ multiplex PCR. The profile covers 40,000 to 60,000 clones, with 79% appearing a single time and approximately 2.1% taken by the ten largest. The specimen comprised CD4+ or CD8+ T cells sorted from blood, sampled in a trial of the OX40 agonist ivuxolimab. Every receptor here comes from an adult with an advanced solid tumor such as melanoma, head and neck, liver or kidney cancer. Both conserved end residues are part of each CDR3. The order of the fields is CDR3 length, J gene, V gene, D gene, clone size, CDR3 DNA, CDR3 protein. D genes are given only for firm matches. Some rows have no size entry. The others give once, few or many, or a class for an expanded clone.

>15|TRBJ2-5|TRBV5-4|-|-
TGTGCCAGCAGCCGGCTTGGGGGGCTCCAAGAGACCCAGTACTTC
CASSRLGGLQETQYF
>15|TRBJ2-1|TRBV18|TRBD2|-
TGTGCCAGCTCACCACCCGGGGGGGCCGAGGGTGAGCAGTTCTTC
CASSPPGGAEGEQFF
>15|TRBJ1-4|TRBV6-6|-|-
TGTGCCAGCAGCAACCACAATGGAGGGTATGAAAAACTGTTTTTT
CASSNHNGGYEKLFF
>18|TRBJ2-2|TRBV7-2|TRBD2|-
TGTGCCAGCAGCTTAGTTCTGTCTAGCGGGGGGTACACCGGGGAGCTGTTTTTT
CASSLVLSSGGYTGELFF
>18|TRBJ2-2|TRBV11-2|TRBD2|-
TGTGCCAGCAGCTTCCCACTAGCGGGAGGGCCCTACACCGGGGAGCTGTTTTTT
CASSFPLAGGPYTGELFF
>14|TRBJ1-2|TRBV5-4|-|-
TGTGCCAGCAGTCCCCTAAAACAGGGACATGGCTACACCTTC
CASSPLKQGHGYTF
>14|TRBJ2-3|TRBV2|-|-
TGTGCCAGCAGTGCCGGGACTAGCACAGATACGCAGTATTTT
CASSAGTSTDTQYF
>14|TRBJ2-3|TRBV7-2|-|-
TGTGCCAGCAGCTTACAGTCTGGGACAGATACGCAGTATTTT
CASSLQSGTDTQYF
>15|TRBJ2-7|TRBV5-6|TRBD1|-
TGTGCCAGCAGCCCCGGGACAGGGGTAACCTACGAGCAGTACTTC
CASSPGTGVTYEQYF
>13|TRBJ1-2|TRBV6-1|-|-
TGTGCCAGCAGTGTGAGACTCCTGACCGACTACACCTTC
CASSVRLLTDYTF
>14|TRBJ2-1|TRBV5-6|TRBD2|-
TGTGCCAGCAGCTTGCTGAGGACTAGCGGGGTTCCGTTCTTC
CASSLLRTSGVPFF
>14|TRBJ1-6|TRBV9|-|few
TGTGCCAGCAGCGCCGGGACTTTTAATTCACCCCTCCACTTT
CASSAGTFNSPLHF
>15|TRBJ1-1|TRBV5-5|-|-
TGTGCCAGCAGCTTCCTGCAGGGGTTCGACACTGAAGCTTTCTTT
CASSFLQGFDTEAFF
>15|TRBJ2-7|TRBV7-8|TRBD1|-
TGTGCCAGCAGCATCCGACAGGGTCAAGGCCTCGAGCAGTACTTC
CASSIRQGQGLEQYF
>13|TRBJ2-7|TRBV18|-|-
TGTGCCAGCTCACCTTCGGGGCTCTACGAGCAGTACTTC
CASSPSGLYEQYF
>13|TRBJ2-7|TRBV6-5|-|once
TGTGCCAGCAGTTACTCCCTGGGTGGCGAGCAGTACTTC
CASSYSLGGEQYF
>16|TRBJ2-3|TRBV5-5|-|-
TGTGCCAGCAGCTTGGGTACAGGGTTTCGTACAGATACGCAGTATTTT
CASSLGTGFRTDTQYF
>15|TRBJ1-2|TRBV6-5|-|-
TGTGCCAGCAGCCGGGGGGGGGAAGGGGTTTATGGCTACACCTTC
CASSRGGEGVYGYTF
>15|TRBJ2-1|TRBV7-8|TRBD2|-
TGTGCCAGCAGCCTCGTGGGGGGGATATACAATGAGCAGTTCTTC
CASSLVGGIYNEQFF
>10|TRBJ1-1|TRBV6-5|-|-
TGTGCCAGCACCAATCCCGGGGCTTTCTTT
CASTNPGAFF
>15|TRBJ1-6|TRBV7-2|-|-
TGTGCCAGCAGCTTAACAGTGGGGGGGAATTCACCCCTCCACTTT
CASSLTVGGNSPLHF
>15|TRBJ2-5|TRBV7-3|-|-
TGTGCCAGCAGCATCGGTCTCAGGGCGGAAGAGACCCAGTACTTC
CASSIGLRAEETQYF
>13|TRBJ1-5|TRBV18|-|-
TGTGCCAGCTCACCAGCGACAGATCAGCCCCAGCATTTT
CASSPATDQPQHF
>13|TRBJ2-7|TRBV5-1|-|-
TGCGCCAGCAGCTCGGGGTTTGCCTACGAGCAGTACTTC
CASSSGFAYEQYF
>14|TRBJ1-4|TRBV9|TRBD1|-
TGTGCCAGCAGCGCGCCGGGACAGGCGGAAAAACTGTTTTTT
CASSAPGQAEKLFF
>14|TRBJ2-5|TRBV7-3|-|-
TGTGCCAGCAGCTTACGCGGCGGAATAGAGACCCAGTACTTC
CASSLRGGIETQYF
>15|TRBJ2-2|TRBV30|-|-
TGTGCCTGGAGTATGGCGGGGGCAAGGTCCGGGGAGCTGTTTTTT
CAWSMAGARSGELFF
>15|TRBJ2-1|TRBV9|TRBD2|once
TGTGCCAGCAGCGCAGCGCGGGGGGGATACAATGAGCAGTTCTTC
CASSAARGGYNEQFF
>15|TRBJ2-5|TRBV28|-|-
TGTGCCAGCAGTTTAGATGGTATCCGAGGGGGGACCCAGTACTTC
CASSLDGIRGGTQYF
>12|TRBJ2-1|TRBV2|TRBD2|-
TGTGCCAGCACAACTAGCGGGAGGGAGCAGTTCTTC
CASTTSGREQFF
>14|TRBJ1-1|TRBV6-5|TRBD1|-
TGTGCCAGCAGATCAGGGGGCGCTTTCACTGAAGCTTTCTTT
CASRSGGAFTEAFF
>15|TRBJ1-2|TRBV6-5|-|-
TGTGCCAGCAGTCTCCGGTACGGGGCAACCTATGGCTACACCTTC
CASSLRYGATYGYTF
>13|TRBJ1-1|TRBV6-5|-|-
TGTGCCAGCAGTTACCGAGCGCGTGAAGAAGCTTTCTTT
CASSYRAREEAFF